This TCR beta chain is drawn from a study of blood T cells in healthy people across ages. Study-wide findings and caveats: Researchers said unsorted PBMCs prevented a conclusive naive versus antigen-experienced comparison. The CMV status of each donor remained undetermined, and this could have confounded shifts in expanded clonotypes.

Peripheral blood, about 9.4 milliliters per donor, was collected. As for this clonotype: Antigen: not known.

A J-beta primer mix and a sample-barcoded 5' primer were used in a second PCR of roughly 6 to 12 cycles. In TCRdb, the 5' RACE reads were re-called with MiXCR into one record per CDR3 protein. The table includes fewer than 950,000 distinct CDR3 sequences, about 55% detected once. Germline V gives CDR1 KGHDR, CDR2 SFDVKD. The CDR3 has 13 amino acids. Trimming left V 4 bases short and J 1 base short, with 7 bases between. This receptor was taken from a man at least 80 years old in good health. This sequence joins TRBV24-1 and TRBJ2-7, with D possibly being TRBD1 (6 bases). The sample taken for sequencing was blood. CDR3 sequence: CATSEGGSYEQYF. CDR3 nucleotide sequence: TGTGCCACCAGTGAAGGGGGATCCTACGAGCAGTACTTC.